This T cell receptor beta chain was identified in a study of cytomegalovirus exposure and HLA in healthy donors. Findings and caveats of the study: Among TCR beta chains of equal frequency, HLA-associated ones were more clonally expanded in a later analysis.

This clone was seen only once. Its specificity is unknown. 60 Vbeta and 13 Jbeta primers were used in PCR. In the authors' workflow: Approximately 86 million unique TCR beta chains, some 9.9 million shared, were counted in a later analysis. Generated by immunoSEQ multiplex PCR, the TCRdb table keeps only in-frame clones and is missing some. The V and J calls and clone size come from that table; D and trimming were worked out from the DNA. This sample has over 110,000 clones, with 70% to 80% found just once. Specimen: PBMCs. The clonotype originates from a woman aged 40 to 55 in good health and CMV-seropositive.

CDR3 sequence reads: CASSEGRGAYNEQFF. The CDR3 coding sequence is TGTGCCAGCAGTGAAGGGCGGGGAGCCTACAATGAGCAGTTCTTC. The V gene is TRBV2, the J gene TRBJ2-1, with D maybe TRBD2 (6 bases). Trimming removed 1 base at V and 2 bases at J, with 9 bases between. Per germline, CDR1 SNHLY and CDR2 FYNNEI. The CDR3 has 15 residues.